The clone carrying this TCR beta chain was observed many times. Its specificity is not known. The sample is drawn from a study of T cells in Graves' hyperthyroidism and ophthalmopathy. RNA transcripts served as the template for amplifying TCR beta CDR3 regions. TCR CDR3 regions were first amplified by RT-PCR with HTBI primers. TCRdb independently ran MiXCR on the multiplex PCR reads; one entry per CDR3 protein. This table holds about 500,000 distinct CDR3 sequences, 46% found once. This CDR3 spans 13 amino acids. Germline values: CDR1 SQVTM, CDR2 ANQGSEA. Trimming took 5 bases from V and 6 from J, leaving 13 bases between them. Study conclusions and caveats: A 13 V-J model separated ophthalmopathy from stable hyperthyroidism. Blood held most thyroid clonotypes expanded above 0.001 frequency.

Sequenced sample: peripheral blood or thyroid tissue (not recorded which). The rearrangement joins TRBV29-1 to TRBJ2-2; D is perhaps TRBD1 or TRBD2 (5 bases each). The receptor was isolated from an adult woman with Graves' disease, either hyperthyroidism or ophthalmopathy (not recorded which). CDR3 residues: CSVSEVGAGELFF. The CDR3 nucleotides are TGCAGCGTTAGCGAGGTGGGGGCCGGGGAGCTGTTTTTT.